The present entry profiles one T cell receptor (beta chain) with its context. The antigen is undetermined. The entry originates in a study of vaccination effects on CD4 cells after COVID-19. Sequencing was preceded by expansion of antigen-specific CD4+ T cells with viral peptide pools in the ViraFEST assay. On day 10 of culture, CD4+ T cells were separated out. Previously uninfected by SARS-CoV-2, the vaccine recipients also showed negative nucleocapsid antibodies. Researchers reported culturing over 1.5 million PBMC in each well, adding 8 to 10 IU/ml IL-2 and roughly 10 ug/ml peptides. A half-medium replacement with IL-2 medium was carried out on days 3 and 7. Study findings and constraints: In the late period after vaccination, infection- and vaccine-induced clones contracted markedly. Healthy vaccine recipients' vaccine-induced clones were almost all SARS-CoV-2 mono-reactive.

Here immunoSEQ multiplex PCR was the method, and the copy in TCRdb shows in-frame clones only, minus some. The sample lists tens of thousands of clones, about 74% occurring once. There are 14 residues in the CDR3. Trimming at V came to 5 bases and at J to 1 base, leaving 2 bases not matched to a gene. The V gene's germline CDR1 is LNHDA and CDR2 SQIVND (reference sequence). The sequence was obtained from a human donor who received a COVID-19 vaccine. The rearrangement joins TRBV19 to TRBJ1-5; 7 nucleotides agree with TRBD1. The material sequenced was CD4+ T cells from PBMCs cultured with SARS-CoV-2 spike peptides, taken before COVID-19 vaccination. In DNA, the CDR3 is TGTGCCAGTAGTGTACAGGGGAGCAATCAGCCCCAGCATTTT. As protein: CASSVQGSNQPQHF.